The clone carrying this T cell receptor beta chain showed up many times. Its target is unknown. An end of the junction differs from the germline gene, which may be a read error. This CDR3 has 12 amino acids. Germline CDR1 and CDR2: SNHLY and FYNNEI. This specimen comes from a study of identical twins. Study outcomes and limitations: Twin sharing of out-of-frame TCR alpha was underestimated by models in monozygotic pairs.

TCRdb used MiXCR to reprocess the 5' RACE reads, holding one entry per CDR3 protein. The data show about 890,000 distinct CDR3 sequences, 9% to 15% seen once. This sample was also put to use in a study of yellow fever vaccine responses in identical twins.

This sequence originates from a woman under 30 in good health. The gene calls are TRBV2 and TRBJ2-1; 7 positions agree with TRBD2. The specimen was PBMCs. The chain's CDR3 is CASSGAYNEQFF. The CDR3 DNA reads TGCGCCAGCAGCGGGGCCTACAATGAGCAGTTCTTC.